The 6 T cell receptor beta chains presented below share a single source sample, sequenced in a study of blood T cell repertoires in COVID-19 (dated by TCRdb to the early 2020s). The protocol used for the library was the immunoSEQ multiplex PCR assay. The immuneACCESS repertoire file appears here via TCRdb, limited to in-frame rearrangements. These files lack a portion of the clones; in checked studies, under half of the deficit traces to unresolved V genes, and the cause of the others is not known. The sample table lists around 250,000 clones, 70% to 85% of them with a count of one. Of the sample, roughly 15% is held by the ten largest clones. The material sequenced was PBMCs or T cells enriched from blood (not recorded which). These TCRs come from a man aged 40-49 years who had recovered from COVID-19.

The chain joins TRBV10-3 to TRBJ2-7; 9 nucleotides match TRBD1. Germline values: CDR1 ENHRY, CDR2 SYGVKD. This CDR3 has 15 amino acids. The V gene end was trimmed by 2 bases and the J gene end by 2 bases; junction bases not matched to a gene: 4. In nucleotides, the CDR3 is TGTGCCATCAGTGAGCCCCGGGACAGGGCCTACGAGCAGTACTTC. Its translation is CAISEPRDRAYEQYF.

The V call is TRBV28, the J call TRBJ2-3; 7 bases fit TRBD1. In germline, CDR1 is MDHEN, CDR2 SYDVKM. The CDR3 runs 20 residues. V was pared by 4 bases and J by 0 bases, with 19 bases of the junction left unmatched. The CDR3 coding sequence is TGTGCCAGCAGTTCCCCGAGGGGGCCAGTACGAGCGGTCAGCACAGATACGCAGTATTTT. Amino acid sequence: CASSSPRGPVRAVSTDTQYF.

The chain combines TRBV7-9 with TRBJ2-5, with D hard to call. The ends were cut back, 8 bases at V and 3 bases at J, with 13 bases in the middle. CDR3 length: 13 residues. From germline, CDR1 is SEHNR and CDR2 FQNEAQ (reference sequence). The CDR3 here is CASALMSEETQYF. CDR3 in DNA: TGTGCCAGCGCCCTGATGAGTGAAGAGACCCAGTACTTC.

The rearrangement uses TRBV14 and TRBJ2-2; a weak D match, TRBD1 (6 bases). The ends were cut back, 5 bases at V and 3 bases at J, with 10 bases in the middle. CDR1 is SGHDN, CDR2 FVKESK, per germline. The CDR3 length is 14 residues. DNA for the CDR3: TGTGCCAGCAGCGGGCAGGGGTACACCGGGGAGCTGTTTTTT. This encodes CASSGQGYTGELFF.

This chain uses TRBV10-2 with TRBJ2-1, with D perhaps TRBD2 (6 bases). Germline V lookup: CDR1 WSHSY, CDR2 SAAADI. This CDR3 has 14 amino acids. V was cut by 4 bases and J by 2 bases, with 9 bases left in between. CDR3: CASSGAGTYNEQFF. CDR3 nucleotide sequence: TGCGCCAGCAGTGGGGCGGGGACCTACAATGAGCAGTTCTTC.

V gene TRBV5-1 combines with J gene TRBJ2-2; D unresolved. V lost 2 bases and J 4 bases, leaving 3 bases between the germline ends. Germline V gives CDR1 SGHRS, CDR2 YFSETQ. CDR3 length: 12 amino acids. The CDR3 reads CASSFLTGELFF. CDR3 DNA: TGCGCCAGCAGCTTTCTCACCGGGGAGCTGTTTTTT.